A single sample is the source of the 17 T cell receptor beta chains below, sequenced in a study of blood T cell repertoires in COVID-19. Sequencing used immunoSEQ multiplex PCR; TCRdb keeps in-frame clones, though not all of them. This table holds about 190,000 clones, around 85% found once. Sample: peripheral blood. Receptors were obtained from a man aged 30 to 45 with acute or convalescent COVID-19.

The gene calls are TRBV19 and TRBJ2-7, with a weak D call TRBD1 (5 bases). The CDR3 has 13 amino acids. Trimming removed 5 bases at V and 2 bases at J, with 10 bases between. In germline, CDR1 is LNHDA, CDR2 SQIVND (reference sequence). The CDR3 DNA follows: TGTGCCAGTAGTTGGGGCCTTCCCTACGAGCAGTACTTC. Protein product: CASSWGLPYEQYF.

The chain couples TRBV7-9 to TRBJ1-1; 11 bases are shared with TRBD1. This CDR3 has 16 residues. Germline CDR1 is SEHNR and CDR2 is FQNEAQ (reference sequence). Trimming removed 6 bases from V and 3 bases from J; junction bases left unmatched: 9. CDR3: CASRQDRGLEDTEAFF. DNA for the CDR3: TGTGCCAGCAGACAGGACAGGGGGCTAGAGGACACTGAAGCTTTCTTT. Variable domain in full (rest from reference TRBV7-9 and TRBJ1-1): DTGVSQNPRHKITKRGQNVTFRCDPISEHNRLYWYRQTLGQGPEFLTYFQNEAQLEKSRLLSDRFSAERPKGSFSTLEIQRTEQGDSAMYLCASRQDRGLEDTEAFFGQGTRLTVV.

V usage is TRBV5-1 and J usage is TRBJ2-7; 8 bases line up with TRBD1. With 4 bases clipped from V and 7 bases from J, the junction kept 13 bases outside the gene matches. The CDR3 is 15 residues long. Germline assignment: CDR1 SGHRS and CDR2 YFSETQ. In DNA, the CDR3 is TGCGCCAGCAGCCGACAGGGGAACTCCTGGGTTGAGCAGTACTTC. Its protein product is CASSRQGNSWVEQYF. Based on the CDR3 plus reference TRBV5-1 and TRBJ2-7, the full variable domain is KAGVTQTPRYLIKTRGQQVTLSCSPISGHRSVSWYQQTPGQGLQFLFEYFSETQRNKGNFPGRFSGRQFSNSRSEMNVSTLELGDSALYLCASSRQGNSWVEQYFGPGTRLTVT.

In this sample, this clone turned up once. The rearrangement uses TRBV28 and TRBJ1-2; D is ambiguous. The CDR3 spans 16 residues. CDR1 MDHEN and CDR2 SYDVKM come from the germline V gene. The V gene lost 2 bases and the J gene lost 3 bases, with 16 bases spanning the gap. The CDR3: CASSLVGSGAYYGYTF. CDR3 bases: TGTGCCAGCAGTTTAGTAGGTTCAGGCGCATACTATGGCTACACCTTC.

This chain connects TRBV18 to TRBJ1-1; no clear D gene. The germline V gene encodes CDR1 KGHSH and CDR2 LQKENI. The CDR3 is made up of 15 amino acids. Between the trimmed V and J ends, which lost 1 base and 4 bases, there was a span of 13 bases. CDR3 amino acids: CASSPLSGDGTEAFF. The CDR3 DNA reads as TGTGCCAGCTCACCACTTTCGGGTGATGGCACTGAAGCTTTCTTT.

The J gene is TRBJ2-3, the V gene TRBV10-3, with D possibly matching TRBD1 (5 bases). Germline V gives CDR1 ENHRY, CDR2 SYGVKD. Deletions cut 8 bases from V and 4 bases from J, with 13 bases between. The CDR3 length is 13 residues. CDR3 amino acids: CAIGQATADTQYF. CDR3 nucleotide sequence: TGTGCCATCGGGCAAGCGACAGCAGATACGCAGTATTTT.

The CDR3 is CASRSSTTPYEQYF. CDR3 coding DNA: TGTGCCAGCAGGTCCTCCACAACGCCCTACGAGCAGTACTTC. The chain recombines TRBV6-5 with TRBJ2-7; D unresolved. V lost 6 bases, J lost 2 bases, and 14 bases lay in between. This CDR3 comprises 14 residues. Per the germline V gene, CDR1 is MNHEY and CDR2 is SVGAGI.

The rearrangement joins TRBV29-1 to TRBJ1-2, with D unresolved. With 6 bases removed from V and 3 bases from J, the gap between germline ends came to 17 bases. The germline gives CDR1 SQVTM, CDR2 ANQGSEA. The CDR3 sequence is 14 residues long. This CDR3 reads CSVFGQAGYYGYTF. CDR3 DNA: TGCAGCGTCTTTGGGCAGGCGGGGTACTATGGCTACACCTTC.

This chain joins TRBV28 and TRBJ1-1, with TRBD1 identical over 7 bases. The V gene's germline CDR1 is MDHEN and CDR2 SYDVKM. This CDR3 comprises 17 residues. J was trimmed by 0 bases and V by 6 bases; bases with no gene match: 13. In nucleotides, the CDR3 is TGTGCCAGCAGCGTCCCGGGACAGCGGAATATGAACACTGAAGCTTTCTTT. Translation gives CASSVPGQRNMNTEAFF. The complete variable domain, with remaining parts taken from reference TRBV28 and TRBJ1-1, reads DVKVTQSSRYLVKRTGEKVFLECVQDMDHENMFWYRQDPGLGLRLIYFSYDVKMKEKGDIPEGYSVSREKKERFSLILESASTNQTSMYLCASSVPGQRNMNTEAFFGQGTRLTVV.

The gene calls are TRBV5-1 and TRBJ2-5, with D unresolved. Germline lookup yields CDR1 SGHRS and CDR2 YFSETQ. The length of the CDR3 is 13 residues. V lost 2 bases and J lost 5, with 10 bases in between. CDR3 in DNA: TGCGCCAGCAGCTTCCAGATCAGTGAGACCCAGTACTTC. Translation gives CASSFQISETQYF. Full variable domain (rest looked up from reference TRBV5-1 and TRBJ2-5): KAGVTQTPRYLIKTRGQQVTLSCSPISGHRSVSWYQQTPGQGLQFLFEYFSETQRNKGNFPGRFSGRQFSNSRSEMNVSTLELGDSALYLCASSFQISETQYFGPGTRLLVL.

The V and J genes are TRBV28 and TRBJ1-2; D gene uncertain. Trimming took off 8 bases at V and 4 bases at J, with 17 bases between the two ends. CDR1 MDHEN and CDR2 SYDVKM come from the germline V gene. This CDR3 spans 14 amino acids. The CDR3 DNA is TGTGCCAGCCATTGGAGGGTCTCTAGCTATGGCTACACCTTC. Translating it yields CASHWRVSSYGYTF.

The chain carries TRBV28 and TRBJ1-3; tentative D call: TRBD1 (6 bases). V shed 8 bases and J shed 5 bases, with 19 bases lying between them. Per the germline V gene, CDR1 is MDHEN and CDR2 is SYDVKM. This CDR3 has 15 amino acids. CDR3 loop: CASLSGGGERNTIYF. CDR3 in DNA: TGTGCCAGCCTAAGCGGAGGGGGGGAACGAAACACCATATATTTT.

The J gene is TRBJ2-7, the V gene TRBV7-9, with D possibly matching TRBD2 (6 bases). Germline V gene sequence: CDR1 SEHNR, CDR2 FQNEAQ (reference sequence). Trimming removed 8 bases from V and 2 bases from J, with 10 bases in between. This CDR3 spans 12 amino acids. Here the CDR3 reads CASDGGTYEQYF. The CDR3 DNA reads as TGTGCCAGCGACGGCGGGACCTACGAGCAGTACTTC. Full variable domain (outside the CDR3, taken from reference TRBV7-9 and TRBJ2-7): DTGVSQNPRHKITKRGQNVTFRCDPISEHNRLYWYRQTLGQGPEFLTYFQNEAQLEKSRLLSDRFSAERPKGSFSTLEIQRTEQGDSAMYLCASDGGTYEQYFGPGTRLTVT.

The chain carries TRBV2 and TRBJ1-3; 9 bases are shared with TRBD1. CDR3 length: 16 amino acids. V was clipped by 0 bases and J by 6 bases; unmatched bases: 6. The V gene's germline CDR1 is SNHLY and CDR2 FYNNEI. In DNA, the CDR3 is TGTGCCAGCAGTGAAGCGCCGGACAGGGGTATAAACACCATATATTTT. Translation gives CASSEAPDRGINTIYF.

In regard to this clone: This sample includes further DNA sequences coding for the same CDR3. V and J are TRBV9 and TRBJ1-1, with D maybe TRBD1 (5 bases). Trimming removed 4 bases at V and 4 bases at J, with 14 bases between. The CDR3 length is 14 residues. In germline, CDR1 is SGDLS, CDR2 YYNGEE. The DNA of the CDR3 is TGTGCCAGCAGCCCCGCCGGGGGACGCACTGAAGCTTTCTTT. Protein sequence: CASSPAGGRTEAFF.

V is TRBV6-6 and J is TRBJ2-3; D perhaps matches TRBD2 (6 bases). V gave up 8 bases and J gave up 6 bases, with 12 bases separating them. Germline V lookup: CDR1 MNHNY, CDR2 SVGAGI (reference sequence). The CDR3 runs 12 residues. CDR3 in amino acids: CASGGSGDTQYF. The DNA of the CDR3 is TGTGCCAGCGGTGGTAGCGGTGATACGCAGTATTTT.

V is TRBV11-3 and J is TRBJ2-2, with 10 bases matching TRBD2. This CDR3 is 18 amino acids long. V gave up 5 bases and J gave up 0 bases; unmatched junction bases: 9. Looked up from germline, CDR1 is SGHNT and CDR2 is YENEEA. CDR3 sequence (DNA): TGTGCCAGCAGCCCGTGGGGCAGCGGGGGGGCGAACACCGGGGAGCTGTTTTTT. It codes for CASSPWGSGGANTGELFF.